Below, 13 T cell receptor beta chains from the same sample are listed, as sequenced in a study of T cell repertoires in cytomegalovirus infection. Using its own MiXCR run on the reads, TCRdb lists one record per CDR3 protein. The sample contains fewer than 550,000 distinct CDR3 sequences, 16% of which appear only once. The sample consisted of CD8+ T cells from PBMCs. These TCRs come from a human donor in good health (CMV status not recorded). Some clones in this sample may be carry-over from other donors' samples.

This clonotype was detected only a few times. J is TRBJ1-2 and V is TRBV12-3 or TRBV12-4; TRBD1 agrees at 7 bases. The junction had 5 bases not matched to a gene; V was cut back by 1 base and J by 6 bases. CDR3 length: 14 amino acids. The CDR3 is CASSLGVRGDGYTF. The CDR3, as DNA: TGTGCCAGCAGTTTAGGGGTCAGGGGGGATGGCTACACCTTC.

The chain carries TRBV27 and TRBJ1-1; D not resolved. CDR3 length: 13 residues. V shed 7 bases and J shed 0 bases, with 9 bases lying between them. Germline-derived CDR1 and CDR2 are MNHEY and SMNVEV (reference sequence). As DNA, the CDR3 is TGTGCCAGCACCTCAGGCATGAACACTGAAGCTTTCTTT. This translates into CASTSGMNTEAFF.

There are many counts of this clonotype. The chain couples TRBV6-5 to TRBJ1-1; possibly TRBD1 for D (5 bases). The CDR3 is 13 amino acids. Per germline, CDR1 MNHEY and CDR2 SVGAGI. V gave up 2 bases and J gave up 5 bases, with 9 bases separating them. The CDR3 DNA sequence: TGTGCCAGCAGTTACGCAGAGGGGACTGAAGCTTTCTTT. This codes for CASSYAEGTEAFF.

The chain employs TRBV29-1 and TRBJ2-3; TRBD1 matches 7 bases. V lost 2 bases and J lost 3; bases outside the gene matches: 2. The V gene's germline CDR1 is SQVTM and CDR2 ANQGSEA. The CDR3 is 13 amino acids. The CDR3 region is CSVEQGVTDTQYF. CDR3 in DNA: TGCAGCGTTGAACAGGGGGTAACAGATACGCAGTATTTT.

This clonotype was counted a few times. The junction shows a germline mismatch at one end, possibly a read error. V and J are TRBV9 and TRBJ2-2; 8 bases line up with TRBD2. The germline V gene encodes CDR1 SGDLS and CDR2 YYNGEE. The CDR3 spans 16 residues. Here the CDR3 DNA reads TGTGCCAGCAGCTACCCGATTAGCGGGAACCCCGGGGAGCTGTTTTTT. Its protein is CASSYPISGNPGELFF.

Regarding this clonotype: Being one base from a much bigger clone, this may be a read error. The rearrangement joins TRBV7-6 to TRBJ2-7; D remains ambiguous. The V and J ends lost 5 bases and 6 bases respectively, with 14 bases between them. This CDR3 comprises 13 residues. Germline CDR1 SGHVS, CDR2 FNYEAQ. CDR3 residues: CASSPSPNCEQYF. CDR3 DNA: TGTGCCAGCAGCCCCTCACCAAACTGCGAGCAGTACTTC.

In its sample, this clonotype was seen a few times. The rearrangement joins TRBV29-1 to TRBJ2-7, with D maybe TRBD1 (6 bases). Trimming took off 7 bases at V and 4 bases at J, with 14 bases between the two ends. CDR1 is SQVTM, CDR2 ANQGSEA, per germline. The CDR3 consists of 12 residues. The CDR3 loop is CSGRDTSYEQYF. For the CDR3, the DNA is TGCAGCGGCCGGGACACGAGTTACGAGCAGTACTTC.

This clonotype was counted between two and nine times. The CDR3 DNA is TGTGCCAGCAGTTCCGAAGGGTCTTTCTTT. Translation: CASSSEGSFF. J is TRBJ1-1 and V is TRBV28; D gene unclear. Germline V CDR1 and CDR2: MDHEN, SYDVKM. The V end was cut by 4 bases, the J end by 12 bases, with 9 bases between. There are 10 residues in the CDR3.

As concerns this clonotype: A read error may explain this, as a much larger clone is one base away. The rearrangement links TRBV2 to TRBJ2-7; D may correspond to TRBD1 or TRBD2 (5 bases each). The V gene's germline CDR1 is SNHLY and CDR2 FYNNEI. The CDR3 extends over 13 amino acids. The V end lost 7 bases, the J end lost 6 bases, and 16 bases lay between the germline ends. The CDR3 loop reads CASNQGASFEQYF. As DNA, the CDR3 is TGTGCCAGCAATCAGGGAGCGAGCTTCGAGCAGTACTTC.

This clonotype has ten or more counts. J is TRBJ2-1 and V is TRBV27, with 8 bases identical to TRBD2. The CDR3 is made up of 15 amino acids. CDR1 MNHEY and CDR2 SMNVEV come from the germline V gene (reference sequence). With 6 bases clipped from V and 0 bases from J, the junction kept 4 bases outside the gene matches. CDR3 nucleotides: TGTGCCAGCAGCTTTAGCGGGGACTCCTACAATGAGCAGTTCTTC. It encodes CASSFSGDSYNEQFF.

The chain combines TRBV5-6 with TRBJ2-3, with a possible D match to TRBD2 (6 bases). Per germline, CDR1 SGHDT and CDR2 YYEEEE. V was pared by 2 bases and J by 0 bases, with 7 bases between. CDR3 length: 14 residues. The chain's CDR3 is CASSFGTSTDTQYF. The CDR3 DNA is TGTGCCAGCAGCTTCGGGACTAGCACAGATACGCAGTATTTT.

This clonotype appeared a few times. The chain carries TRBV4-1 and TRBJ2-7, with a weak D call TRBD1 (5 bases). This CDR3 has 15 residues. Trimming shortened V by 0 bases and J by 1 base, and 10 bases separated the two germline ends. CDR1 and CDR2 (germline): MGHRA, YSYEKL. CDR3 amino acids: CASSQDIRVSYEQYF. The CDR3 DNA is TGCGCCAGCAGCCAAGATATCAGGGTATCCTACGAGCAGTACTTC.

This clonotype was detected a few times. The rearrangement joins TRBV12-3 or TRBV12-4 to TRBJ1-2, with D uncertain. CDR3 size: 13 residues. Between the trimmed V and J ends, which lost 2 bases and 5 bases, there was a span of 9 bases. The CDR3 loop reads CASSLSRIYGYTF. CDR3 nucleotides: TGTGCCAGCAGTTTATCTAGGATTTATGGCTACACCTTC.